This TCR beta chain was sequenced for a study of shared clonotypes between healthy human individuals. Study-wide context: Sampling drew on donors who were a couple of women and a few men aged 18 to 49.

This CDR3 contains 11 residues. CDR1 is SQVTM and CDR2 is ANQGSEA in the germline V gene. Assay: immunoSEQ multiplex PCR; the TCRdb copy retains only in-frame clones and omits some. This sample has a few million clones, with 90% to 95% found just once. The sequence was obtained from a man younger than 30 in good health. This chain joins TRBV29-1 and TRBJ2-7, with 7 positions matching TRBD2. The specimen sequenced was naive CD4+ T cells sorted from blood. Noted subset: CD45RA+ positively selected. CDR3 region: CSRGEGQGRYF. The CDR3 nucleotides read TGCAGTCGCGGGGAGGGGCAGGGCCGGTACTTC.